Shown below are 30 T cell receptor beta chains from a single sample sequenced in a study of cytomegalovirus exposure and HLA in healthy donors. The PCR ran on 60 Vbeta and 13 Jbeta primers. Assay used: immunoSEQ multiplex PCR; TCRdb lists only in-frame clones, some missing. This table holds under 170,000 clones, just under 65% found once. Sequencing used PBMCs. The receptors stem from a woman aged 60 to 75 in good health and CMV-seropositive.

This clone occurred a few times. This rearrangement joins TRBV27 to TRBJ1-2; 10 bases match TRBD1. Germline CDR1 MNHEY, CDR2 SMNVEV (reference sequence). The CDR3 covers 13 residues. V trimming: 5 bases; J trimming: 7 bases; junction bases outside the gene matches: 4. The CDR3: CASSHGQGVGYTF. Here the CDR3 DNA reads TGTGCCAGCAGTCACGGACAGGGGGTTGGCTACACCTTC.

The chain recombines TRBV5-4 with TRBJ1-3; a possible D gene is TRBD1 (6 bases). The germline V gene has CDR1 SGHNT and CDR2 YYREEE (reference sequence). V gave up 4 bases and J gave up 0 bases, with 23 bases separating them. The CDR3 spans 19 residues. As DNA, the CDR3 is TGTGCCAGCAGCCGCTTTCCCCGGACAGACCAGAGCTCTGGAAACACCATATATTTT. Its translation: CASSRFPRTDQSSGNTIYF.

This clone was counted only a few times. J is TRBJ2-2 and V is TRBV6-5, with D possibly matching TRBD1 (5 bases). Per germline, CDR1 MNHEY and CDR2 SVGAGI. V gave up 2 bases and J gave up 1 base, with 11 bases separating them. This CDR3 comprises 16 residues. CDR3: CASSYPTALNTGELFF. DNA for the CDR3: TGTGCCAGCAGTTACCCGACAGCCCTGAACACCGGGGAGCTGTTTTTT.

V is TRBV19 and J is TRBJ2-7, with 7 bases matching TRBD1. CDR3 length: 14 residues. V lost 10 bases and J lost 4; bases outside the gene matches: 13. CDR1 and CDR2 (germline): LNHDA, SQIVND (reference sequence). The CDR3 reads CATSVRDSTYEQYF. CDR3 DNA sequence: TGTGCCACCTCCGTCCGGGACAGCACTTACGAGCAGTACTTC.

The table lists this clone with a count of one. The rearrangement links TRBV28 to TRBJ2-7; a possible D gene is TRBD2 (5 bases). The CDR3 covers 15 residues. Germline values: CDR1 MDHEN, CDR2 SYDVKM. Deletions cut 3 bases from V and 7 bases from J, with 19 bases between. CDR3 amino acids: CASSLASLGSGEQYF. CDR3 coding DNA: TGTGCCAGCAGTTTGGCCTCTCTGGGATCGGGGGAGCAGTACTTC.

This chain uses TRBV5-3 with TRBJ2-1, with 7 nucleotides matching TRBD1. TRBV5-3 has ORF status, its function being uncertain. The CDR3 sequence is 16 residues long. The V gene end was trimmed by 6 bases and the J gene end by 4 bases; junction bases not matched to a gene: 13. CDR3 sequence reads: CARIDNRGVGYNEQFF. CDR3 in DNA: TGTGCCAGAATCGACAACAGGGGAGTCGGATACAATGAGCAGTTCTTC.

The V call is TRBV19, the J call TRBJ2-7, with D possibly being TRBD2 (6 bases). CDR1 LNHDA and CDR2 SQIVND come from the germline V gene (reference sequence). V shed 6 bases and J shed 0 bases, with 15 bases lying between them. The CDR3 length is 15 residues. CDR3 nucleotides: TGTGCCAGTAGGCCCCGGGACTTAAGCTCCTACGAGCAGTACTTC. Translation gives CASRPRDLSSYEQYF.

This chain's CDR3 is CASSLGTGVHEQYF. In nucleotides, the CDR3 is TGTGCCAGCAGTTTAGGGACAGGGGTCCACGAGCAGTACTTC. This chain joins TRBV27 and TRBJ2-5; 10 nucleotides agree with TRBD1. The J call is in doubt because the DNA end fits TRBJ2-7 better. Germline CDR1 and CDR2: MNHEY and SMNVEV (reference sequence). The CDR3 loop spans 14 amino acids.

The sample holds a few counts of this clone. As DNA, the CDR3 is TGTGCCAGCAGCTTAGGACTAGCGGGTGCTATGTACAATGAGCAGTTCTTC. Protein sequence: CASSLGLAGAMYNEQFF. This chain uses TRBV7-3 with TRBJ2-1; 11 bases line up with TRBD2. Trimming at V came to 2 bases and at J to 4 bases, leaving 7 bases not matched to a gene. The CDR3 covers 17 residues. Germline loops: CDR1 SGHTA, CDR2 FQGTGA.

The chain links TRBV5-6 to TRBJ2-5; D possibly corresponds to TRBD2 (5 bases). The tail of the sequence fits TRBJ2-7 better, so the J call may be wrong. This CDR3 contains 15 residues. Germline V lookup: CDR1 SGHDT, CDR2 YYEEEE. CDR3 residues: CASTDGGRRSYEQYF. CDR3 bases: TGTGCCAGCACCGATGGTGGGAGAAGATCCTACGAGCAGTACTTC.

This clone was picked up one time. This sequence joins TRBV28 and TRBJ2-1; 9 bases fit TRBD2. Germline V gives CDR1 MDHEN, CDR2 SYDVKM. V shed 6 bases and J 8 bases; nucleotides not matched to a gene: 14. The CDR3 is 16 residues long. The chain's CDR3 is CASSPFSGRTGYEQFF. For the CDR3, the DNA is TGTGCCAGCAGCCCCTTTAGCGGGAGAACAGGTTATGAGCAGTTCTTC. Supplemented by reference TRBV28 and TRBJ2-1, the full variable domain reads DVKVTQSSRYLVKRTGEKVFLECVQDMDHENMFWYRQDPGLGLRLIYFSYDVKMKEKGDIPEGYSVSREKKERFSLILESASTNQTSMYLCASSPFSGRTGYEQFFGPGTRLTVL.

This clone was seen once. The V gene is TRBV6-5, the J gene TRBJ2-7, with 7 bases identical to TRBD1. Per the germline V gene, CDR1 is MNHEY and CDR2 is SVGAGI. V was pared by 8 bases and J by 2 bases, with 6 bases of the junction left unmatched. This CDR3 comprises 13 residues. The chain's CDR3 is CASSTGAPYEQYF. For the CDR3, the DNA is TGTGCCAGCTCTACAGGGGCCCCCTACGAGCAGTACTTC.

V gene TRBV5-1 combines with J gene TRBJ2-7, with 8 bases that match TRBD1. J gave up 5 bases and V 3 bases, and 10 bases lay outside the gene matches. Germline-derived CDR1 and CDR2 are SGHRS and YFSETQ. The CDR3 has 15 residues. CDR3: CASSSYGQGRNEQYF. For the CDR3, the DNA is TGCGCCAGCAGCTCCTATGGACAGGGTAGGAACGAGCAGTACTTC.

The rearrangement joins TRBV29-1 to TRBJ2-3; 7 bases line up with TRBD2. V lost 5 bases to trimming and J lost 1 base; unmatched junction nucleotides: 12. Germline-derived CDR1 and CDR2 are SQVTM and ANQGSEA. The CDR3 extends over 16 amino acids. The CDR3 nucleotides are TGCAGCGTTCGGGACCCACGCGGGAGTGGCACAGATACGCAGTATTTT. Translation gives CSVRDPRGSGTDTQYF.

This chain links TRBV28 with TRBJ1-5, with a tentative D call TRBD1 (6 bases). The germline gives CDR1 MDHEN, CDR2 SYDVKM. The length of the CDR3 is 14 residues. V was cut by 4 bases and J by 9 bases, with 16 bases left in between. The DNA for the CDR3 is TGTGCCAGCAGTTCCAGACAGGATGTTGGGCCCCAGCATTTT. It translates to CASSSRQDVGPQHF.

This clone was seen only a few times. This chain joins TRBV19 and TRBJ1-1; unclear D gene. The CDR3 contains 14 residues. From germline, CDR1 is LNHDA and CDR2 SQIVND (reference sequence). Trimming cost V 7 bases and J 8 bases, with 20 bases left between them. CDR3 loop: CASNSLGQLGEAFF. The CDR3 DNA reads TGTGCCAGTAACTCACTAGGGCAGCTTGGGGAAGCTTTCTTT.

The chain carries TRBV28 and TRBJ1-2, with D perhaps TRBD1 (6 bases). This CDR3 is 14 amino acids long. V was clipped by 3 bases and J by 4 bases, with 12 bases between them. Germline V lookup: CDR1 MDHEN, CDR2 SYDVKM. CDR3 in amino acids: CASSLQGRIYGYTF. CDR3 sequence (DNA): TGTGCCAGCAGTTTGCAGGGGCGCATCTATGGCTACACCTTC.

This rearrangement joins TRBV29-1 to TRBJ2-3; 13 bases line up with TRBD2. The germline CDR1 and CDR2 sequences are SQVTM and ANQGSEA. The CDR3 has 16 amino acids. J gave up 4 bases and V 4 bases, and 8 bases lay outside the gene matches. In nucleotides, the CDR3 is TGCAGCGTTGGAGGGGGACTAGCGGGGTCCCCAGATACGCAGTATTTT. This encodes CSVGGGLAGSPDTQYF.

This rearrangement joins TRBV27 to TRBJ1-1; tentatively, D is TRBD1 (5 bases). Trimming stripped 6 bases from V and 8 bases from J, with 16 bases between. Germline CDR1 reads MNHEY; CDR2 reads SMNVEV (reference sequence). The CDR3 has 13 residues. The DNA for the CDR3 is TGTGCCAGCAGGCCTGGGGGGGGGTGGGAAGCTTTCTTT. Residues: CASRPGGGWEAFF.

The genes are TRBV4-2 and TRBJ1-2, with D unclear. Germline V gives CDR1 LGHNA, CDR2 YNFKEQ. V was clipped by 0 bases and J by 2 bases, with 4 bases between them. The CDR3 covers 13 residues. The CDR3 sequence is CASSQELNYGYTF. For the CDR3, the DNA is TGTGCCAGCAGCCAAGAACTGAACTATGGCTACACCTTC.

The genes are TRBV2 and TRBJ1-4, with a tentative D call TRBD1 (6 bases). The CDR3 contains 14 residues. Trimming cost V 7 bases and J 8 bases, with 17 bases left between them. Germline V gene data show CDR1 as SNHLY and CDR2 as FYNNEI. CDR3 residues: CASTTDSLREKLFF. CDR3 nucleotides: TGTGCCAGCACTACGGACAGCCTTAGGGAAAAACTGTTTTTT.

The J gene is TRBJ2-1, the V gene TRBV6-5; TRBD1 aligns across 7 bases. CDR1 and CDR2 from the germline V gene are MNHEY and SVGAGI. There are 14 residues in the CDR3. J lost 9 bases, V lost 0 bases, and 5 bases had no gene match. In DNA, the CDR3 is TGTGCCAGCAGTTACTCGACAGGGACGGGTGAGCAGTTCTTC. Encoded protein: CASSYSTGTGEQFF.

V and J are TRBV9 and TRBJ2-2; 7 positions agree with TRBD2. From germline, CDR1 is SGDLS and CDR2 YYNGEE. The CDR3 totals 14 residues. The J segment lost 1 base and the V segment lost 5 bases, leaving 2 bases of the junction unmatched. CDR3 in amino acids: CASRASGNTGELFF. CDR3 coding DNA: TGTGCCAGCAGGGCTAGCGGGAACACCGGGGAGCTGTTTTTT.

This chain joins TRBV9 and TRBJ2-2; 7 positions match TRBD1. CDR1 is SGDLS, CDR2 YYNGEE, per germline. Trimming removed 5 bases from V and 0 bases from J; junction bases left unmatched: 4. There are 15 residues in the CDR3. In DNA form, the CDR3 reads TGTGCCAGCAGAGCCGGGACAGCGAACACCGGGGAGCTGTTTTTT. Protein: CASRAGTANTGELFF.

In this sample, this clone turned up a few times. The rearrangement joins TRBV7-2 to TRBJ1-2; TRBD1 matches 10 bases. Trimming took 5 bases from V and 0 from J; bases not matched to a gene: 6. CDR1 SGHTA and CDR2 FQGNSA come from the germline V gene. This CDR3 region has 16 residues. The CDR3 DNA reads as TGTGCCAGCAGCAAGACAGGGGGCTCCGCTAACTATGGCTACACCTTC. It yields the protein CASSKTGGSANYGYTF.

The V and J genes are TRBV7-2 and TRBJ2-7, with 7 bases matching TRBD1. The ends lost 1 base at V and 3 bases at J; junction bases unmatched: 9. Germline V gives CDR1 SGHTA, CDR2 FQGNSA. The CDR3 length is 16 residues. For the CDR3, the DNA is TGTGCCAGCAGCTTAGGCTACAGGGGCAACCTCTACGAGCAGTACTTC. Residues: CASSLGYRGNLYEQYF.

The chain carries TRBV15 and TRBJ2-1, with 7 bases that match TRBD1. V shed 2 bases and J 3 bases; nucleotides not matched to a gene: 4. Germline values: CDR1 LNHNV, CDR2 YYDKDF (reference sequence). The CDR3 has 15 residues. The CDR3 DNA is TGTGCCACCAGCAGAATGCAGGGGGTCTACAATGAGCAGTTCTTC. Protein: CATSRMQGVYNEQFF.

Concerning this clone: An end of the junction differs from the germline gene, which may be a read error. The CDR3 spells CSSSPTGDGAFF. The CDR3 bases are TGTTCCAGCAGCCCGACAGGGGATGGGGCTTTCTTT. The J gene is TRBJ1-1, the V gene TRBV7-9, with TRBD1 matching 8 bases. Germline CDR1 is SEHNR and CDR2 is FQNEAQ (reference sequence). The CDR3 loop spans 12 amino acids.

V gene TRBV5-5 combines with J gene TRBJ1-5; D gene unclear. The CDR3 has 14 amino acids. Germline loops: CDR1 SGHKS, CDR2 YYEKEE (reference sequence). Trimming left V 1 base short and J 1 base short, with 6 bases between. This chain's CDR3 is CASSLLQSNQPQHF. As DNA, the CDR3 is TGTGCCAGCAGCTTGCTACAGAGCAATCAGCCCCAGCATTTT.

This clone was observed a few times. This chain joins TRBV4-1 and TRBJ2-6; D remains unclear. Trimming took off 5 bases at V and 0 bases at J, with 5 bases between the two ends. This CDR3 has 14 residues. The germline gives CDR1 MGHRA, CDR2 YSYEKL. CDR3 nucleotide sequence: TGCGCCAGCAGCTCGGTCTCTGGGGCCAACGTCCTGACTTTC. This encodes CASSSVSGANVLTF.